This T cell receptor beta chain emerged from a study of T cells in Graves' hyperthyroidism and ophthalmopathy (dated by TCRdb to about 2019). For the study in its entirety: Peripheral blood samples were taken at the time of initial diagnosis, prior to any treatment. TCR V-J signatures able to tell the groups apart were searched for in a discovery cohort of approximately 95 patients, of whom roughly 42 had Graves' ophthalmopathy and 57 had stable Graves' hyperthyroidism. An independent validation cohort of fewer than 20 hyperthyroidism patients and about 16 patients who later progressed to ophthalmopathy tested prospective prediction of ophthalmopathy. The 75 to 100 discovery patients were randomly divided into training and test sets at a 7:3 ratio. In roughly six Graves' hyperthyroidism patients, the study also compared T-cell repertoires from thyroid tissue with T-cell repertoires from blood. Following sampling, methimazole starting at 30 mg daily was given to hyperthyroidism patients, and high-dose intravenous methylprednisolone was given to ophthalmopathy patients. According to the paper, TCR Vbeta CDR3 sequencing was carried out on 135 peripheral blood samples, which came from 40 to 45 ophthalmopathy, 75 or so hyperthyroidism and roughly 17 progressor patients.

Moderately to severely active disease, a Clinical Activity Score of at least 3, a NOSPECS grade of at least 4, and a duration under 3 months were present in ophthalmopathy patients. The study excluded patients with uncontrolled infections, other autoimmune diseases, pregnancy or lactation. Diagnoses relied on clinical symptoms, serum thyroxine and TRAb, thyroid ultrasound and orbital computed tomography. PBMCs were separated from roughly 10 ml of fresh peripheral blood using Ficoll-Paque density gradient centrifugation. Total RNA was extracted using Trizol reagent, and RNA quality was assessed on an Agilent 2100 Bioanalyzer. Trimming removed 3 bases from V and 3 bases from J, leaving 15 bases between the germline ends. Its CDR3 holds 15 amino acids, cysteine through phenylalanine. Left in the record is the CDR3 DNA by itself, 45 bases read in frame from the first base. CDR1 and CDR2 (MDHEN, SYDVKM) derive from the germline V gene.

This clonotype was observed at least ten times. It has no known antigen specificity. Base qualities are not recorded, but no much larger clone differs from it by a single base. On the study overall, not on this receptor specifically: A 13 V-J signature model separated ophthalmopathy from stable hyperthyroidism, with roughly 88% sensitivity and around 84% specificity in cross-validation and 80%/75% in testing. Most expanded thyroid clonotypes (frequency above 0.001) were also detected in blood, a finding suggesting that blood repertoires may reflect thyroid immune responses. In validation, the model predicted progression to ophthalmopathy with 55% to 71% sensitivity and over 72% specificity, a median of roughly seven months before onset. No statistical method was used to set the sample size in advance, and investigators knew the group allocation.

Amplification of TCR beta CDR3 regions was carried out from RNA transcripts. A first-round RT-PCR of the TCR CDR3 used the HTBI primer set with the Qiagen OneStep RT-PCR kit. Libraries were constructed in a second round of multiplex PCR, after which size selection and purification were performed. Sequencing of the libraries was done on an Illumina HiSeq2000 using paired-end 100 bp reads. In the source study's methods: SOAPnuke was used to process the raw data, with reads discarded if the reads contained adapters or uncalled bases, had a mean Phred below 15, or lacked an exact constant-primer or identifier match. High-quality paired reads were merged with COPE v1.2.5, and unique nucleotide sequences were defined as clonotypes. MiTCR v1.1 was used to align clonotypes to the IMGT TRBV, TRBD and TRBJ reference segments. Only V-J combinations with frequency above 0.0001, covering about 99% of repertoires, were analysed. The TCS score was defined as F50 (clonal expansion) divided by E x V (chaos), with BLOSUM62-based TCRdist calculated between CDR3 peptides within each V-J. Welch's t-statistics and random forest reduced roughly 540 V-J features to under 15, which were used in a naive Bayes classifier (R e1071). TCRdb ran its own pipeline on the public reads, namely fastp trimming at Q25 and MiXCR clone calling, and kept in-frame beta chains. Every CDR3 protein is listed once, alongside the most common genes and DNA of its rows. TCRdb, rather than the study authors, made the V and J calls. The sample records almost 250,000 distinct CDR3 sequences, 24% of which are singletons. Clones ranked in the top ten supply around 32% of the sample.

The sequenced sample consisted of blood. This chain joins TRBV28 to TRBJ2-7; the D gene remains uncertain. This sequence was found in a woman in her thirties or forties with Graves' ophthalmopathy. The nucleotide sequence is TGTGCCAGCAGTTTGAAAGGCCTCCTAAACTACGAGCAGTACTTC. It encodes CASSLKGLLNYEQYF.